Here is one T cell receptor (beta chain) with its context. Its antigen remains unidentified. These data originate in a study of CD8+CD57+ T cells in acquired aplastic anemia. Study-level points and caveats: Patients and controls had CD8+ Simpson's diversity values that were not significantly distinct.

The germline V gene has CDR1 GTSNPN and CDR2 SVGIG (reference sequence). The CDR3 consists of 13 residues. Trimming took off 0 bases at V and 8 bases at J, with 11 bases between the two ends. An expansion of CD8+CD57+ cells by flow cytometry had been shown in patients chosen for sequencing. No patient had been given any therapy when blood was sampled. It was genomic DNA that served as the template for profiling TCR beta VDJ and CDR3. In TCRdb, the reads were re-called with MiXCR into one record per CDR3 protein. In the table there are over 150,000 distinct CDR3 sequences, approximately 48% of which are singletons.

This receptor was obtained from a human donor with aplastic anemia. The chain uses TRBV30 and TRBJ1-5; maybe TRBD1 (6 bases). Material: sorted CD4+, CD8+, or CD8+CD57+ T cells (not recorded which) from PBMCs. The CDR3 DNA sequence: TGTGCCTGGAGTGTATTGAGGGGGGAGCCCCAGCATTTT. Amino acid sequence: CAWSVLRGEPQHF.